This T cell receptor (beta chain) originates from a study of blood T cell repertoires in COVID-19 (dated by TCRdb to 2020 to 2021). Regarding the research as a whole: Samples from collaborators originated in the United States, Italy and Spain and spanned both the acute and convalescent phases of COVID-19. The samples were drawn from the first 160 participants of the ongoing ImmuneRACE study and from 950 to 1,500 subjects provided by 6 global collaborators. HLA class I and class II types, where available, came from metadata supplied by the sample provider rather than from assay-based typing. The material from the prospective study consisted of cDNA or gDNA derived from T cells, B-cell-depleted T cells, or PBMCs. The sample metadata nearly always contained a de-identified subject ID, COVID-19 status, age in years and sex. The dataset comprised deeply sampled blood TCRbeta repertoires from subjects exposed to, actively infected with, or recovered from COVID-19. A freely available public database, intended as a resource for researchers studying the immune response to SARS-CoV-2, is where the repertoires were released. Study-wide conclusions, independent of this receptor: How much clinical and demographic metadata was included differed by source and by participant, and the metadata was provided uncurated.

The immunoSEQ Assay, a bias-controlled multiplex PCR, was used to amplify TCRbeta CDR3 regions from genomic DNA. Turning to the authors' computational methods: The number of nucleated cells in each sample was estimated by amplification of reference gene primers within the assay. To quantify the absolute abundance of each unique TCRbeta CDR3 rearrangement, sequence reads were collapsed and filtered. For each sample, productive Simpson clonality was calculated as the square root of Simpson's diversity index over productive rearrangements. Entries here come from immuneACCESS through TCRdb and include only in-frame sequences with V and J called. Some clones fail to appear in such tables; in the studies checked, an unresolved V gene covers under half of the shortfall, and the cause of the remainder is unknown. The V and J calls and clone size were taken over from that table, and D and trimming were inferred from the DNA. The sample has about 170,000 clones on record, 84% of them singletons. Under 3.5% of the sample lies in the top ten.

A distance of 12 bases separates the germline ends of V and J, which lose 1 base and 3 bases respectively. Reading from cysteine to phenylalanine, the CDR3 counts 16 amino acids. Solely the CDR3 DNA is kept, with 48 bases framed from the first base. The germline V gene (reference sequence) yields LNHDA for CDR1 and SQIVND for CDR2. One collaborating source in Seattle enrolled patients during active infection and followed them longitudinally through the course of disease. Whole blood was collected in K2EDTA tubes by collaborating institutions according to the institutions' own protocols. For TCRbeta analysis, collaborators shipped samples as frozen whole blood, isolated PBMCs, or DNA extracted from either of those sample types. A word on this clone: There is no known antigen for this receptor. Base-call qualities are not available, and no considerably larger clone is one nucleotide away.

This clonotype was sampled from an elderly woman with COVID-19, enrolled during active disease. This chain joins TRBV19 to TRBJ1-4; the D gene is perhaps TRBD1, from 6 matching bases. Sequenced: peripheral blood. The bases are TGTGCCAGTAGTATAGGGGGCAGGGGAGCTAATGAAAAACTGTTTTTT. This is translated as CASSIGGRGANEKLFF.